This T cell receptor beta chain was sequenced for a study of blood T cell repertoires in COVID-19. Study-wide background: Sample material is recorded as cDNA or gDNA derived from T cells, B-cell-depleted T cells, or PBMCs.

The germline V gene has CDR1 WSHSY and CDR2 SAAADI. The CDR3 is 13 amino acids. J was trimmed by 8 bases and V by 7 bases; bases with no gene match: 5. Residents of approximately 25 US areas, aged about 18 to 89 years, made up the participants. Two negative PCRs, clearance, or symptom resolution had been documented for recovered Cohort 3 donors. Per the original methods: Amplification of reference gene primers was used by the study to estimate nucleated cell counts. Method: immunoSEQ multiplex PCR; TCRdb's copy keeps in-frame clones and lacks some. That table is the source of V, J and clone size, and D and trimming were worked out from the DNA. The table has about 480,000 clones, roughly 90% seen once. This clone was seen only once.

Sequencing was performed on PBMCs or T cells enriched from blood (not recorded which). This chain joins TRBV10-2 and TRBJ1-2; 12 positions agree with TRBD1. This clonotype was sampled from a middle-aged woman who had recovered from COVID-19. This CDR3 reads CASNRDRGHGYTF. The CDR3 DNA reads TGCGCCAGCAATAGGGACAGGGGGCACGGCTACACCTTC.